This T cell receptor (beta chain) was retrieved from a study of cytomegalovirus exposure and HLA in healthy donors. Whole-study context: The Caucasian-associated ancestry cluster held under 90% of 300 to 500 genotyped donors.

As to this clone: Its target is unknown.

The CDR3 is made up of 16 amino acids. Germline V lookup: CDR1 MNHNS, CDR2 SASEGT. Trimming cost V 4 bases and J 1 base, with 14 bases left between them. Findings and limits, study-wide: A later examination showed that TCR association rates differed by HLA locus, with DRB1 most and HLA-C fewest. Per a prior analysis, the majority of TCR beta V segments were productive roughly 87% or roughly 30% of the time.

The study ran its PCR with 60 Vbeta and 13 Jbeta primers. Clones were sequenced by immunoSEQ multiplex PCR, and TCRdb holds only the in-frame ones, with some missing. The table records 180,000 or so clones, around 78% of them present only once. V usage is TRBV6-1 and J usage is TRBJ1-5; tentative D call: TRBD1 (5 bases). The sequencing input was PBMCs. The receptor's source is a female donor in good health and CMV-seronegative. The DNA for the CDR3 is TGTGCCAGCAGTGCCAGCGGGGCGCGCAGCAATCAGCCCCAGCATTTT. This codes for CASSASGARSNQPQHF.